This TCR beta chain was sequenced during a study of shared clonotypes between healthy human individuals. Study-wide background: A couple of women and a few men aged 18 to 49 made up the donors. The study, taken as a whole, reports: Unshared clonotypes carried lower generation probabilities than those common to all four donors.

This CDR3 has 14 residues. Looked up from germline, CDR1 is SGHRS and CDR2 is YFSETQ. Trimming took off 5 bases at V and 5 bases at J, with 16 bases between the two ends. Assay used: immunoSEQ multiplex PCR; TCRdb lists only in-frame clones, some missing. The table includes 2 million or so clones, 85% to 95% detected once. To note about this clone: Antigen unknown.

The receptor's source is a man between 18 and 35 years old in good health. Sequencing was done on a sample of naive CD4+ T cells sorted from blood. This sample's subset: CD45RA+ positively selected. This rearrangement joins TRBV5-1 to TRBJ2-5; perhaps TRBD2 as D (6 bases). The CDR3 spells CASRTFSGRETQYF. Written as DNA, the CDR3 is TGCGCCAGCAGGACTTTCTCGGGGAGGGAGACCCAGTACTTC.